The 4 T cell receptor beta chains listed next were all sequenced from one sample in a study of blood T cell repertoires in COVID-19. Sequencing was performed with immunoSEQ multiplex PCR; in TCRdb, only in-frame clones are kept and a portion is missing. The data contain more than 350,000 clones, about 89% of them singletons. Sequencing was carried out using peripheral blood. These receptors originate from a woman younger than 45 with COVID-19, enrolled during active disease.

The rearrangement links TRBV7-2 to TRBJ2-7; no clear D gene. V was trimmed by 0 bases and J by 7 bases, leaving 13 bases between them. Germline V gene lookup returns CDR1 SGHTA and CDR2 FQGNSA. The CDR3 has 14 amino acids. CDR3 protein: CASSLAPINMEQYF. The CDR3 DNA reads TGTGCCAGCAGCTTAGCCCCTATAAATATGGAGCAGTACTTC.

The chain uses TRBV27 and TRBJ2-7; 8 nucleotides align to TRBD1. The germline CDR1 and CDR2 sequences are MNHEY and SMNVEV (reference sequence). CDR3 length equals 15 residues. V trimming: 5 bases; J trimming: 3 bases; junction bases outside the gene matches: 9. Here the CDR3 DNA reads TGTGCCAGCAGTCCCCGGACAGGGCGCAACTACGAGCAGTACTTC. Amino acids: CASSPRTGRNYEQYF.

The CDR3 sequence is CASSLVGSPYGYTF. The CDR3 DNA sequence: TGCGCCAGCAGCTTGGTGGGCAGCCCCTATGGCTACACCTTC. The chain combines TRBV5-1 with TRBJ1-2; D unresolved. The CDR3 has 14 amino acids. Germline CDR1 is SGHRS and CDR2 is YFSETQ. V gave up 0 bases and J gave up 4 bases, with 10 bases separating them.

The chain has TRBV4-2 and TRBJ1-3, with a weak D call TRBD1 (5 bases). Germline values: CDR1 LGHNA, CDR2 YNFKEQ. Between the trimmed V and J ends, which lost 1 base and 2 bases, there was a span of 15 bases. The CDR3 sequence is 17 residues long. DNA for the CDR3: TGTGCCAGCAGCCAAGCCCCCGGTGGGGGGGCTGGAAACACCATATATTTT. It specifies CASSQAPGGGAGNTIYF.